The 32 T cell receptor beta chains presented below share a single source sample, sequenced in a study of shared clonotypes between healthy human individuals. Assay: immunoSEQ multiplex PCR; the TCRdb copy retains only in-frame clones and omits some. The table includes about 1.5 million clones, 98% detected once. The sequenced sample was naive CD4+ T cells sorted from blood. The subset: CD45RA+ positively selected. Source of these receptors: a man aged 30 to 39 in good health.

The chain joins TRBV18 to TRBJ1-1; 10 nucleotides align to TRBD1. Germline CDR1 KGHSH, CDR2 LQKENI. The CDR3 spans 16 residues. V shed 1 base, J shed 5 bases, and the junction held 7 bases outside the gene matches. The CDR3 reads CASSPLGTGAGTEAFF. The DNA for the CDR3 is TGTGCCAGCTCACCACTAGGGACAGGGGCTGGGACTGAAGCTTTCTTT.

The V call is TRBV7-5, the J call TRBJ1-5; TRBD1, the table's D call, was not compared with the DNA. TRBV7-5 represents a pseudogene. This CDR3 spans 19 amino acids. This CDR3 is CVRSPKPGQGPSGNQPQHF. The CDR3 nucleotides are TGTGTCAGAAGCCCGAAGCCGGGACAGGGCCCTTCTGGCAATCAGCCCCAGCATTTT.

The CDR3 nucleotides are TGCGCCAGCAGCAGGACGCCAGATACGCAGTATTTT. The encoded protein is CASSRTPDTQYF. The genes are TRBV4-3 and TRBJ2-3; D is unresolved. Germline V CDR1 and CDR2: LGHNA, YSLEER. With 5 bases removed from V and 4 bases from J, the gap between germline ends came to 7 bases. The CDR3 totals 12 residues.

The rearrangement uses TRBV28 and TRBJ2-7; 9 bases line up with TRBD1. The CDR3 has 14 residues. CDR1 is MDHEN and CDR2 is SYDVKM in the germline V gene. V shed 8 bases and J 0 bases; nucleotides not matched to a gene: 5. CDR3 in amino acids: CASGDRGFSYEQYF. The CDR3 DNA sequence: TGTGCCAGCGGAGACAGGGGGTTCTCCTACGAGCAGTACTTC.

The V call is TRBV6-5, the J call TRBJ1-2; no reliable D call. V shed 4 bases and J shed 2 bases, with 8 bases lying between them. CDR3 length: 13 residues. The germline gives CDR1 MNHEY, CDR2 SVGAGI. Here the CDR3 reads CASSSVGNYGYTF. The CDR3 bases are TGTGCCAGCAGTTCTGTTGGCAACTATGGCTACACCTTC.

The J gene is TRBJ2-7, the V gene TRBV7-9, with D perhaps matching TRBD2 (6 bases). CDR3 size: 11 residues. In germline, CDR1 is SEHNR, CDR2 FQNEAQ (reference sequence). The V gene lost 11 bases and the J gene lost 2 bases, with 10 bases spanning the gap. The CDR3 coding sequence is TGTGCCTTGGGGGAGGCCTACGAGCAGTACTTC. Residues: CALGEAYEQYF.

V is TRBV5-1 and J is TRBJ2-7; possible D gene TRBD1, 5 bases. CDR1 and CDR2 from the germline V gene are SGHRS and YFSETQ. CDR3 size: 15 residues. With 0 bases removed from V and 7 bases from J, the gap between germline ends came to 17 bases. CDR3 in DNA: TGCGCCAGCAGCTTGGTCCAGAAGGGCGCAGGGGAGCAGTACTTC. Protein sequence: CASSLVQKGAGEQYF.

The V and J genes are TRBV18 and TRBJ2-5; 14 nucleotides line up with TRBD2. This CDR3 has 15 amino acids. V lost 3 bases and J lost 5; bases outside the gene matches: 2. Germline CDR1 reads KGHSH; CDR2 reads LQKENI. The CDR3 nucleotides read TGTGCCAGCTCACCGACTAGCGGGAGGGATGAGACCCAGTACTTC. Translation: CASSPTSGRDETQYF.

The rearrangement joins TRBV10-2 to TRBJ1-3, with D unclear. This CDR3 comprises 14 residues. Per germline, CDR1 WSHSY and CDR2 SAAADI. Trimming stripped 3 bases from V and 0 bases from J, with 6 bases between. CDR3 residues: CASSEAFSGNTIYF. CDR3 nucleotide sequence: TGCGCCAGCAGTGAAGCCTTCTCTGGAAACACCATATATTTT.

As concerns this clone: The same CDR3 arises from other DNA sequences in this sample as well. The rearrangement links TRBV28 to TRBJ2-2; D unresolved. CDR1 is MDHEN and CDR2 is SYDVKM in the germline V gene. The length of the CDR3 is 11 residues. Trimming removed 1 base at V and 6 bases at J, with 0 bases between. The CDR3 DNA sequence: TGTGCCAGCAGTTTATCCGGGGAGCTGTTTTTT. Translating it yields CASSLSGELFF.

The V gene is TRBV7-3, the J gene TRBJ2-1; TRBD2 matches 10 bases. Germline trimming cut 5 bases from V and 7 bases from J; bases unmatched to any gene: 8. This CDR3 is built from 15 residues. The germline CDR1 and CDR2 sequences are SGHTA and FQGTGA. The CDR3 DNA sequence: TGTGCCAGCAGCCCCTCTAGCGGGAGTTGGAATGAGCAGTTCTTC. This encodes CASSPSSGSWNEQFF.

The V and J genes are TRBV5-1 and TRBJ1-5; TRBD1 aligns across 8 bases. Germline CDR1 is SGHRS and CDR2 is YFSETQ. This CDR3 is 15 amino acids long. With 1 base clipped from V and 7 bases from J, the junction kept 7 bases outside the gene matches. The CDR3 reads CASSLSTGEGQPQHF. Here the CDR3 DNA reads TGCGCCAGCAGCTTGTCGACAGGGGAGGGGCAGCCCCAGCATTTT.

This rearrangement joins TRBV11-3 to TRBJ2-2, with D maybe TRBD1 (6 bases). V shed 6 bases and J shed 6 bases, with 11 bases lying between them. Germline values: CDR1 SGHNT, CDR2 YENEEA. The CDR3 is made up of 13 amino acids. Written as DNA, the CDR3 is TGTGCCAGCAGTCGAACAGGGTCCGGGGAGCTGTTTTTT. As protein: CASSRTGSGELFF.

V gene TRBV11-2 combines with J gene TRBJ2-7; possible D gene TRBD1, 7 bases. This CDR3 region has 17 residues. Germline V CDR1 and CDR2: SGHAT, FQNNGV. Trimming pared 1 base from V and 3 bases from J, leaving 19 bases between. The DNA of the CDR3 is TGTGCCAGCAGCTTAGGAACGCGGGACAGACAAGACTACGAGCAGTACTTC. Its protein product is CASSLGTRDRQDYEQYF. The full variable domain, with the rest looked up from reference TRBV11-2 and TRBJ2-7, is EAGVAQSPRYKIIEKRQSVAFWCNPISGHATLYWYQQILGQGPKLLIQFQNNGVVDDSQLPKDRFSAERLKGVDSTLKIQPAKLEDSAVYLCASSLGTRDRQDYEQYFGPGTRLTVT.

The genes are TRBV23-1 and TRBJ2-3; 9 bases are a match to TRBD1. TRBV23-1 has ORF status, its function being uncertain. The V segment lost 2 bases and the J segment 3 bases; nucleotides outside the gene matches: 12. There are 18 residues in the CDR3. The CDR3 region is CASSQRGSDRGETDTQYF. The CDR3 region has the DNA TGCGCCAGCAGTCAACGTGGGTCCGACAGGGGGGAGACAGATACGCAGTATTTT.

The V gene is TRBV27, the J gene TRBJ2-5; the match to TRBD2 covers 15 bases. The trim removed 8 bases at V and 5 bases at J, leaving 3 bases unmatched. Germline V gives CDR1 MNHEY, CDR2 SMNVEV (reference sequence). The CDR3 totals 14 residues. CDR3 sequence: CASRGTSGRETQYF. DNA of the CDR3: TGTGCCAGCCGCGGGACTAGCGGGAGGGAGACCCAGTACTTC.

A word on this clone: A read error may account for a junction end that differs from germline. V gene TRBV2 combines with J gene TRBJ1-2; 7 bases match TRBD1. The CDR3 extends over 11 amino acids. CDR1 is SNHLY, CDR2 FYNNEI, per germline. DNA of the CDR3: TGTGCCAGCAGTCGGGGACAGAGCCTCGTCTTC. Translating gives CASSRGQSLVF.

The CDR3 bases are TGTGCCAGCAGTTACGCCGACGGGGCGGGTGGCTACGAGCAGTACTTC. Amino acid sequence: CASSYADGAGGYEQYF. The gene calls are TRBV6-5 and TRBJ2-7; D tentatively reads TRBD1 or TRBD2 (5 bases each). The CDR3 length is 16 residues. Per the germline V gene, CDR1 is MNHEY and CDR2 is SVGAGI. V dropped 2 bases and J dropped 3 bases, with 17 bases sitting between them.

The CDR3, as DNA: TGTGCCAGCAGCAACCGGGGGGGAGGCTACGAGCAGTACTTC. Amino acid sequence: CASSNRGGGYEQYF. The V and J genes are TRBV7-2 and TRBJ2-7; 8 nucleotides line up with TRBD2. This CDR3 is 14 amino acids long. Trimming removed 5 bases from V and 3 bases from J; junction bases left unmatched: 6. CDR1 and CDR2 from the germline V gene are SGHTA and FQGNSA.

This clone turned up a few times. V and J are TRBV19 and TRBJ1-5, with 9 bases aligning to TRBD1. CDR3 size: 14 residues. Germline loops: CDR1 LNHDA, CDR2 SQIVND (reference sequence). The J segment lost 6 bases and the V segment lost 10 bases, leaving 10 bases of the junction unmatched. CDR3 bases: TGTGCCACCGGGCGCGGACAGGGGTTTCAGCCCCAGCATTTT. This translates into CATGRGQGFQPQHF.

The chain employs TRBV6-1 and TRBJ2-7; D is perhaps TRBD2 (7 bases). The CDR3 is 16 residues long. Trimming stripped 0 bases from V and 2 bases from J, with 14 bases between. The germline V gene has CDR1 MNHNS and CDR2 SASEGT. CDR3 nucleotides: TGTGCCAGCAGTGAAGCGGGGGGGCGGGCTGCCTACGAGCAGTACTTC. It codes for CASSEAGGRAAYEQYF.

Notes on this clone: The same CDR3 arises from other DNA sequences in this sample as well. The chain couples TRBV11-3 to TRBJ2-2; D may be TRBD2 (5 bases). Between the trimmed V and J ends, which lost 1 base and 5 bases, there was a span of 5 bases. This CDR3 contains 13 residues. CDR1 SGHNT and CDR2 YENEEA come from the germline V gene. CDR3 sequence: CASSLAGTGELFF. Written as DNA, the CDR3 is TGTGCCAGCAGCTTAGCGGGAACCGGGGAGCTGTTTTTT.

J is TRBJ1-3 and V is TRBV6-6; no clear D gene. CDR1 and CDR2 from the germline V gene are MNHNY and SVGAGI (reference sequence). V was pared by 0 bases and J by 3 bases, with 6 bases between. This CDR3 comprises 14 residues. Here the CDR3 DNA reads TGTGCCAGCAGTTACTCTGGCCGTGGAAACACCATATATTTT. Translated, it gives CASSYSGRGNTIYF.

As concerns this clone: The same CDR3 arises from other DNA sequences in this sample as well. The rearrangement uses TRBV18 and TRBJ2-2, with D uncertain. This CDR3 is 14 amino acids long. Between the trimmed V and J ends, which lost 3 bases and 2 bases, there was a span of 7 bases. Germline CDR1 reads KGHSH; CDR2 reads LQKENI. The CDR3 DNA reads TGTGCCAGCTCACCCGTTTCAAACACCGGGGAGCTGTTTTTT. Its translation: CASSPVSNTGELFF.

The chain recombines TRBV19 with TRBJ1-2, with D perhaps TRBD1 (6 bases). The germline CDR1 and CDR2 sequences are LNHDA and SQIVND (reference sequence). With 7 bases removed from V and 8 bases from J, the gap between germline ends came to 20 bases. The CDR3 runs to 14 residues. CDR3 residues: CASTTFTGSEGYTF. CDR3 nucleotides: TGTGCCAGTACCACTTTTACAGGGTCAGAGGGCTACACCTTC.

The chain couples TRBV6-5 to TRBJ1-2, with 7 nucleotides matching TRBD1. This CDR3 spans 13 amino acids. J lost 7 bases, V lost 8 bases, and 10 bases had no gene match. Germline V gene lookup returns CDR1 MNHEY and CDR2 SVGAGI. The CDR3 region has the DNA TGTGCCAGCCAGGGGGGGGGCAGGTTTGGCTACACCTTC. This codes for CASQGGGRFGYTF.

Comment on this clone: This sample includes further DNA sequences coding for the same CDR3. The chain recombines TRBV5-1 with TRBJ2-7; possibly TRBD2 for D (5 bases). Germline lookup yields CDR1 SGHRS and CDR2 YFSETQ. The CDR3 spans 14 residues. The V end was cut by 1 base, the J end by 2 bases, with 10 bases between. The DNA of the CDR3 is TGCGCCAGCAGCTTGCGGACGGGGACCTACGAGCAGTACTTC. Translated, it gives CASSLRTGTYEQYF.

The gene calls are TRBV6-1 and TRBJ2-3, with D perhaps TRBD1 or TRBD2 (5 bases each). Trimming pared 8 bases from V and 3 bases from J, leaving 12 bases between. From germline, CDR1 is MNHNS and CDR2 SASEGT. This CDR3 is 13 amino acids long. The CDR3 nucleotides read TGTGCCAGCCGCGAGGGGTCGACAGATACGCAGTATTTT. Translating gives CASREGSTDTQYF.

The chain has TRBV19 and TRBJ1-2; a possible D gene is TRBD1 (5 bases). The CDR3 length is 12 residues. Trimming removed 4 bases at V and 8 bases at J, with 11 bases between. Germline values: CDR1 LNHDA, CDR2 SQIVND (reference sequence). CDR3 region: CASSNRDFGYTF. The CDR3 nucleotides are TGTGCCAGTAGTAACCGGGACTTCGGCTACACCTTC.

The genes are TRBV18 and TRBJ2-7; TRBD1 aligns across 9 bases. CDR1 is KGHSH, CDR2 LQKENI, per germline. V gave up 3 bases and J gave up 1 base; unmatched junction bases: 7. The CDR3 is 16 residues long. This CDR3 is CASSPLSGTGSYEQYF. The CDR3 DNA reads as TGTGCCAGCTCACCGTTATCCGGGACAGGGTCCTACGAGCAGTACTTC.

This rearrangement joins TRBV7-2 to TRBJ2-1, with 9 bases aligning to TRBD2. The CDR3 runs to 15 residues. In germline, CDR1 is SGHTA, CDR2 FQGNSA. V lost 8 bases, J lost 4 bases, and 9 bases stayed unmatched. The CDR3 sequence: CASSRGAGGYNEQFF. The CDR3 bases are TGTGCCAGCTCACGAGGAGCGGGGGGATACAATGAGCAGTTCTTC.

Note on this clone: The same CDR3 can be traced to other DNA sequences in this sample. The rearrangement uses TRBV6-5 and TRBJ2-7, with a possible D match to TRBD2 (6 bases). Between the trimmed V and J ends, which lost 4 bases and 3 bases, there was a span of 7 bases. The germline V gene has CDR1 MNHEY and CDR2 SVGAGI. There are 12 residues in the CDR3. Written as DNA, the CDR3 is TGTGCCAGCAGTTCCGGGGGCTACGAGCAGTACTTC. Encoded protein: CASSSGGYEQYF.